A few counts support the clone carrying this TCR beta chain. The source of the sample is a study of blood T cell repertoires in COVID-19. Germline values: CDR1 SGHRS, CDR2 YFSETQ. Trimming took 2 bases from V and 3 from J, leaving 14 bases between them. The CDR3 has 16 amino acids. Methods used by the authors: Amplifying reference gene primers gave estimates of nucleated cell counts. The data were produced by immunoSEQ multiplex PCR, yet TCRdb's version contains in-frame clones alone and is incomplete. Clonal size and the V and J genes are those of that table, whereas D and trimming came from the DNA. The sample contains 150,000 to 200,000 clones, roughly 82% of which appear only once. Ages ranged from about 18 to 89 years, with residence in under 25 US areas. Cohorts were determined from participant-reported clinical history. Recovery meant two consecutive negative NP/OP PCR tests, professional clearance, or resolved symptoms.

The chain couples TRBV5-1 to TRBJ2-2; D may be TRBD2 (5 bases). Material: PBMCs or T cells enriched from blood (not recorded which). This clonotype was obtained from a woman aged 25 to 39 who had recovered from COVID-19. Here the CDR3 reads CASSFGVPVDTGELFF. DNA for the CDR3: TGCGCCAGCAGCTTCGGGGTCCCTGTGGACACCGGGGAGCTGTTTTTT.